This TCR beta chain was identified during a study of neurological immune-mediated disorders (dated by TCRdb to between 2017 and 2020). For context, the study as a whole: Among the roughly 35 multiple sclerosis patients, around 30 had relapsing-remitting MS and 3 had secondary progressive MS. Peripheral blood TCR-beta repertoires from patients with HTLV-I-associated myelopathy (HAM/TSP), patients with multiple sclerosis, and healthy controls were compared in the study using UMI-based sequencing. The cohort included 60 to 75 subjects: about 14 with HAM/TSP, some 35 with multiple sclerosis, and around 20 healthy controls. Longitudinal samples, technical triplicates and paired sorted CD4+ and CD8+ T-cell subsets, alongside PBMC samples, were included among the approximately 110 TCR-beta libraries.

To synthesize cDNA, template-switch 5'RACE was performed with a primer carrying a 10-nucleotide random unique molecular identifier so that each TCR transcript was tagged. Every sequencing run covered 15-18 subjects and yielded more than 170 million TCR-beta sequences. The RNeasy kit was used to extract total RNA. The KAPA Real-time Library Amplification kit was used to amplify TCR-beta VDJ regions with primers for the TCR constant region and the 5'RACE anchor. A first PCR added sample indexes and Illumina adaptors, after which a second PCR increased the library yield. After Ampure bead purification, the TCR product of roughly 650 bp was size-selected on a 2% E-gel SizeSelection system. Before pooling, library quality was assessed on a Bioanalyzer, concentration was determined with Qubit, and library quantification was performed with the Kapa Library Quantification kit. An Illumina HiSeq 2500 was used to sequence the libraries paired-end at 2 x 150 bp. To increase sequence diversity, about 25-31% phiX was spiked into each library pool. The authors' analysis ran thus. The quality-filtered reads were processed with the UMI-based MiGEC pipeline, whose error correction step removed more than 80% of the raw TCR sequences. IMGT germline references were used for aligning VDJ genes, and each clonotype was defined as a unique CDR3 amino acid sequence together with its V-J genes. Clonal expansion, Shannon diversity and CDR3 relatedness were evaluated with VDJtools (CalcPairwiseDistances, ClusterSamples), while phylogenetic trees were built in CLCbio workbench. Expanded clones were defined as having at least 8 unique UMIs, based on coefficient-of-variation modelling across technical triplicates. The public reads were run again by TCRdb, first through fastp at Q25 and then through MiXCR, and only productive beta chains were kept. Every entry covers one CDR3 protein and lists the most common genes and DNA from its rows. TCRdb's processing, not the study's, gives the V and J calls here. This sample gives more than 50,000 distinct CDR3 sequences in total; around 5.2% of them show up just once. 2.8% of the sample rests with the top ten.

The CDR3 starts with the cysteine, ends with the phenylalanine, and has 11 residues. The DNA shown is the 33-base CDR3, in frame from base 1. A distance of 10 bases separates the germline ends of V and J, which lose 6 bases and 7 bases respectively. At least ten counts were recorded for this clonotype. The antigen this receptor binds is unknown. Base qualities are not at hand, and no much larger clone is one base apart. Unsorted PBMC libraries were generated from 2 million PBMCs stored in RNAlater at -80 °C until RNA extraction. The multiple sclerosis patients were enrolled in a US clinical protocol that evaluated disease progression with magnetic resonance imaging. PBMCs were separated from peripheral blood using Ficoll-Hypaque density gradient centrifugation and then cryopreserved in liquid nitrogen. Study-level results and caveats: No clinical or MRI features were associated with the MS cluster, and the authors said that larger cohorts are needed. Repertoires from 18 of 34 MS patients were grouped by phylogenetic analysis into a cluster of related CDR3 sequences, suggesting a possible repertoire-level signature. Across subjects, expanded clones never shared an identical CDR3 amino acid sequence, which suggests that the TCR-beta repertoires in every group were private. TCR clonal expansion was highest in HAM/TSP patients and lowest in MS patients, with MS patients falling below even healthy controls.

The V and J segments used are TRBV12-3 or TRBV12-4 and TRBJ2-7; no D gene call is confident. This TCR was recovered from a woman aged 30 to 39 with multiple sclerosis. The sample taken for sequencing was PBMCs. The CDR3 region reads CASSSGGEQYF. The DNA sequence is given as TGTGCCAGCAGCTCAGGCGGTGAGCAGTACTTC.